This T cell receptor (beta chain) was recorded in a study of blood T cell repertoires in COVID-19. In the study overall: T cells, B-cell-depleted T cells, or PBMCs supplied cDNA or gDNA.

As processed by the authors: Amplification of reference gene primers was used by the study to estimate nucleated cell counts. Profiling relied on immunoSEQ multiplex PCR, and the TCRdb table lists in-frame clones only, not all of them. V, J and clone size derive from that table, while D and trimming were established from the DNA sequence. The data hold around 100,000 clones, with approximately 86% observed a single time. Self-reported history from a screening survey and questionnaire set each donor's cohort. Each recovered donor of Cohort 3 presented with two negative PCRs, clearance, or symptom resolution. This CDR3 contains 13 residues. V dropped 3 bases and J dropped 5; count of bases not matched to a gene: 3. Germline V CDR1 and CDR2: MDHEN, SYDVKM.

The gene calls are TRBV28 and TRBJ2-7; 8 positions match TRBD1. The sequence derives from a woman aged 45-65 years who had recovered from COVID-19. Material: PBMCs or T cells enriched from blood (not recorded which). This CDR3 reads CASSLGQVNEQYF. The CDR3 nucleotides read TGTGCCAGCAGTTTGGGACAGGTCAACGAGCAGTACTTC.